This is a list of T cell receptor beta chains from one sample in a study of blood T cell repertoires in COVID-19. Produced via immunoSEQ multiplex PCR; TCRdb's table is partial and in-frame only. The data contain some 150,000 clones, around four fifths of them singletons. The sequenced material came from PBMCs or T cells enriched from blood (not recorded which). The origin of the receptors is a woman between 40 and 55 years old who had recovered from COVID-19. Both conserved end residues are part of each CDR3.

V,J,CDR3
TRBV5-1,TRBJ2-2,CASSLAPQGDTGELFF
TRBV27,TRBJ1-5,CASSLYGQGWNQPQHF
TRBV5-4,TRBJ2-7,CASSLWSSGQYEQYF
TRBV27,TRBJ2-3,CASSFLADYTDTQYF
TRBV9,TRBJ2-3,CASSVVGPDTQYF
TRBV9,TRBJ1-6,CASSVSGTVDSPLHF
TRBV12-3/TRBV12-4,TRBJ2-7,CASSRDSLKQYF
TRBV27,TRBJ2-1,CASSPTGSYNEQFF
TRBV10-2,TRBJ2-7,CASSEFGPRDSWYYEQYF
TRBV3-1/TRBV3-2,TRBJ1-2,CASSSAGEGLYGYTF
TRBV5-1,TRBJ2-1,CASSFGGASGNEQFF
TRBV9,TRBJ2-3,CASSGSTGGGRYTDTQYF
TRBV5-1,TRBJ2-3,CASSSSGGGASYTQYF
TRBV30,TRBJ1-1,CASLRGGWSEAFF
TRBV5-6,TRBJ2-7,CASSLYGGGEQYF
TRBV7-9,TRBJ1-1,CASSEPGQGDTEAFF
TRBV18,TRBJ2-1,CASSPGTSGSRDEQFF
TRBV5-1,TRBJ1-1,CASIGQGNTEAFF
TRBV2,TRBJ2-2,CASTGRANTGELFF
TRBV7-9,TRBJ1-5,CASSFNRENQPQHF
TRBV7-6,TRBJ2-1,CASSPKDREYNEQFF
TRBV10-2,TRBJ1-2,CASSDFVYGYTF
TRBV9,TRBJ2-2,CASSFSGGAVGELFF
TRBV6-2/TRBV6-3,TRBJ1-5,CASSKGQTVNQPQHF
TRBV2,TRBJ1-1,CASNILWDSITEAFF
TRBV7-9,TRBJ2-7,CASSSRRGQVYEQYF
TRBV7-3,TRBJ2-2,CASSLGLAGGTGELFF
TRBV12-3/TRBV12-4,TRBJ1-1,CASSLGEGTEAFF
TRBV2,TRBJ1-4,CASNRGDEKLFF
TRBV4-1,TRBJ2-1,CASSQDQTGKTNEQFF
TRBV10-1,TRBJ2-5,CASSESRSDSYQETQYF
TRBV7-8,TRBJ1-1,CASSSRQGRNTEAFF
TRBV4-1,TRBJ1-5,CASSLLVGTAHSNQPQHF
TRBV11-3,TRBJ2-1,CASSPGWRATGFSYNEQFF
TRBV2,TRBJ2-3,CASTRQVSTDTQYF